The 20 T cell receptor beta chains below were found in one sample sequenced in a study of graft-versus-host responses after intestinal transplantation. Profiling relied on immunoSEQ multiplex PCR, and the TCRdb table lists in-frame clones only, not all of them. Of about 90,000 clones listed, over 80% are singletons. What these receptors recognize is not known. This specimen was unstimulated CD8+ T cells sorted from spleen or lymph node cells, taken before intestinal transplant. These receptors were obtained from a human donor who received an intestinal transplant.

The chain recombines TRBV28 with TRBJ2-1, with 12 positions matching TRBD2. This CDR3 region has 15 residues. Germline CDR1 and CDR2: MDHEN and SYDVKM. The V segment lost 2 bases and the J segment 6 bases; nucleotides outside the gene matches: 2. The DNA of the CDR3 is TGTGCCAGCAGTTTAGGGACTAGCGGGCGCAATGAGCAGTTCTTC. Amino acids: CASSLGTSGRNEQFF.

Concerning this clone itself: Its ends do not fully match the called genes, so a read error is possible. V usage is TRBV19 and J usage is TRBJ1-5; no reliable D call. This CDR3 region has 16 residues. CDR1 is LNHDA and CDR2 is SQIVND in the germline V gene (reference sequence). CDR3 sequence reads: CASSVEVPLWNQPQHF. CDR3 nucleotide sequence: TGTGCCAGTAGTGTAGAGGTCCCCCTATGGAATCAGCCCCAGCATTTT. The complete variable domain, with remaining parts taken from reference TRBV19 and TRBJ1-5, reads DGGITQSPKYLFRKEGQNVTLSCEQNLNHDAMYWYRQDPGQGLRLIYYSQIVNDFQKGDIAEGYSVSREKKESFPLTVTSAQKNPTAFYLCASSVEVPLWNQPQHFGDGTRLSIL.

This clone came up a few times. The rearrangement joins TRBV6-1 to TRBJ2-7, with D possibly TRBD1 on 5 matching bases. CDR1 is MNHNS, CDR2 SASEGT, per germline. With 2 bases removed from V and 2 bases from J, the gap between germline ends came to 10 bases. There are 14 residues in the CDR3. CDR3 region: CASSEQGFTYEQYF. CDR3 DNA sequence: TGTGCCAGCAGTGAACAGGGCTTCACCTACGAGCAGTACTTC.

J is TRBJ2-2 and V is TRBV19; D unclear. Germline assignment: CDR1 LNHDA and CDR2 SQIVND (reference sequence). There are 13 residues in the CDR3. V was trimmed by 11 bases and J by 4 bases, leaving 14 bases between them. The chain's CDR3 is CASQYLGTGELFF. DNA of the CDR3: TGTGCCTCTCAGTATTTAGGCACCGGGGAGCTGTTTTTT.

V and J are TRBV4-1 and TRBJ2-7; a weak D match, TRBD1 (5 bases). Germline values: CDR1 MGHRA, CDR2 YSYEKL. The CDR3 length is 15 residues. Trimming shortened V by 2 bases and J by 3 bases, and 14 bases separated the two germline ends. Here the CDR3 reads CASSQQVAGNYEQYF. The CDR3 coding sequence is TGCGCCAGCAGCCAACAAGTCGCAGGGAACTACGAGCAGTACTTC.

CDR3 coding DNA: TGCGCCAGCAGCCAAGAAGCGCCCGAGCTGGGGCAGTTCTTC. Amino acid sequence: CASSQEAPELGQFF. The rearrangement links TRBV4-1 to TRBJ2-1, with D uncertain. The CDR3 is 14 residues long. Germline V gene sequence: CDR1 MGHRA, CDR2 YSYEKL. V was clipped by 0 bases and J by 12 bases, with 15 bases between them.

The rearrangement uses TRBV4-1 and TRBJ2-7; no reliable D call. The CDR3 is 14 residues long. V was shortened by 0 bases and J by 1 base, with 7 bases between the two germline ends. Germline lookup yields CDR1 MGHRA and CDR2 YSYEKL. The CDR3 bases are TGCGCCAGCAGCCAAGATCAGGATTCCTACGAGCAGTACTTC. The encoded protein is CASSQDQDSYEQYF.

The chain joins TRBV5-1 to TRBJ2-7; 8 bases match TRBD1. Germline V gene data show CDR1 as SGHRS and CDR2 as YFSETQ. The CDR3 contains 17 residues. Trimming removed 0 bases from V and 2 bases from J; junction bases left unmatched: 10. The CDR3 DNA is TGCGCCAGCAGCTTGGCGAAAGGACAGGGCCTTGCCTACGAGCAGTACTTC. This translates into CASSLAKGQGLAYEQYF. The entire variable domain, with the rest obtained from reference TRBV5-1 and TRBJ2-7, is as follows: KAGVTQTPRYLIKTRGQQVTLSCSPISGHRSVSWYQQTPGQGLQFLFEYFSETQRNKGNFPGRFSGRQFSNSRSEMNVSTLELGDSALYLCASSLAKGQGLAYEQYFGPGTRLTVT.

This chain joins TRBV6-1 and TRBJ1-5; D unclear. Germline V lookup: CDR1 MNHNS, CDR2 SASEGT. V shed 1 base and J shed 15 bases, with 10 bases lying between them. This CDR3 comprises 11 residues. The CDR3 spells CASSEGTASHF. Written as DNA, the CDR3 is TGTGCCAGCAGTGAAGGCACGGCTTCGCATTTT.

This rearrangement joins TRBV11-2 to TRBJ1-2; TRBD1 agrees at 8 bases. V gave up 7 bases and J gave up 1 base; unmatched junction bases: 8. This CDR3 comprises 15 residues. Germline CDR1 is SGHAT and CDR2 is FQNNGV. CDR3 in DNA: TGTGCCAGCACCCCGGGACAGGCCTTTAACTATGGCTACACCTTC. It specifies CASTPGQAFNYGYTF.

The gene calls are TRBV7-8 and TRBJ2-1; 7 nucleotides line up with TRBD1. The CDR3 is 16 residues long. V lost 4 bases, J lost 1 base, and 7 bases stayed unmatched. Germline V gene sequence: CDR1 SGHVS, CDR2 FQNEAQ. The CDR3 protein is CASSSWDSLSYNEQFF. CDR3 nucleotide sequence: TGTGCCAGCAGCTCCTGGGACAGCCTATCCTACAATGAGCAGTTCTTC.

This sequence joins TRBV9 and TRBJ2-1; D possibly corresponds to TRBD1 (6 bases). Germline values: CDR1 SGDLS, CDR2 YYNGEE. V was cut by 2 bases and J by 7 bases, with 19 bases left in between. The CDR3 length is 16 residues. The CDR3 sequence is CASSVELGRGTNEQFF. CDR3 sequence (DNA): TGTGCCAGCAGCGTCGAGTTGGGCAGGGGAACGAATGAGCAGTTCTTC. Looking up the rest from reference TRBV9 and TRBJ2-1 gives the full variable domain: DSGVTQTPKHLITATGQRVTLRCSPRSGDLSVYWYQQSLDQGLQFLIQYYNGEERAKGNILERFSAQQFPDLHSELNLSSLELGDSALYFCASSVELGRGTNEQFFGPGTRLTVL.

The genes are TRBV6-5 and TRBJ1-1; the match to TRBD1 covers 7 bases. Germline values: CDR1 MNHEY, CDR2 SVGAGI. J gave up 3 bases and V 8 bases, and 6 bases lay outside the gene matches. The CDR3 has 13 amino acids. This CDR3 reads CASGSTGDTEAFF. In nucleotides, the CDR3 is TGTGCCAGCGGGTCCACAGGGGACACTGAAGCTTTCTTT.

The chain has TRBV5-1 and TRBJ1-1; 7 nucleotides line up with TRBD1. Unmatched junction bases numbered 10, after V lost 4 bases and J lost 4 bases. The CDR3 length is 15 residues. Germline values: CDR1 SGHRS, CDR2 YFSETQ. The DNA of the CDR3 is TGCGCCAGCAGCGCTACGACAGGGATGGGCACTGAAGCTTTCTTT. Protein product: CASSATTGMGTEAFF.

The rearrangement joins TRBV28 to TRBJ1-5, with unresolved D. V was pared by 0 bases and J by 7 bases, with 10 bases between. Germline V gene data show CDR1 as MDHEN and CDR2 as SYDVKM. The CDR3 spans 14 residues. DNA for the CDR3: TGTGCCAGCAGTTTATGCCTGACGGTACAGCCCCAGCATTTT. Translation: CASSLCLTVQPQHF. Full variable domain (remainder filled in from reference TRBV28 and TRBJ1-5): DVKVTQSSRYLVKRTGEKVFLECVQDMDHENMFWYRQDPGLGLRLIYFSYDVKMKEKGDIPEGYSVSREKKERFSLILESASTNQTSMYLCASSLCLTVQPQHFGDGTRLSIL.

The rearrangement links TRBV6-1 to TRBJ2-1; D is possibly TRBD2 (7 bases). There are 18 residues in the CDR3. Trimming removed 3 bases from V and 3 bases from J, with 21 bases in between. CDR1 and CDR2 from the germline V gene are MNHNS and SASEGT. The CDR3 reads CASSDPMGGLGVYNEQFF. CDR3 DNA sequence: TGTGCCAGCAGTGACCCCATGGGGGGGCTGGGAGTCTACAATGAGCAGTTCTTC.

This clone was seen more than once but under ten times. The rearrangement uses TRBV13 and TRBJ2-7; 8 bases agree with TRBD2. After removal of 5 bases from V and 5 bases from J, the junction contained 8 bases not matched to a gene. This CDR3 contains 14 residues. Germline V lookup: CDR1 PRHDT, CDR2 FYEKMQ (reference sequence). The CDR3 spells CASSPTSERDEQYF. In nucleotides, the CDR3 is TGTGCCAGCAGCCCGACTAGCGAACGGGACGAGCAGTACTTC.

Of note for this clone: Germline is not matched at one junction end, which may reflect a read error. V is TRBV19 and J is TRBJ2-1; no clear D gene. CDR3 length equals 12 residues. Germline V CDR1 and CDR2: LNHDA, SQIVND (reference sequence). The CDR3 sequence is CASNALGNEQLF. The CDR3 DNA reads as TGTGCCAGTAATGCCTTGGGCAATGAGCAGCTCTTC.

This rearrangement joins TRBV6-1 to TRBJ2-1; 8 bases are a match to TRBD2. CDR1 and CDR2 from the germline V gene are MNHNS and SASEGT. Germline trimming cut 10 bases from V and 10 bases from J; bases unmatched to any gene: 15. This CDR3 region has 14 residues. CDR3 residues: CATHRGSGDGEQFF. CDR3 nucleotides: TGTGCCACCCACCGAGGTAGCGGGGACGGGGAGCAGTTCTTC.

This clone was seen a few times. The chain uses TRBV27 and TRBJ2-7; TRBD2 matches 8 bases. This CDR3 spans 13 amino acids. The germline gives CDR1 MNHEY, CDR2 SMNVEV (reference sequence). The V segment lost 5 bases and the J segment 6 bases; nucleotides outside the gene matches: 6. The CDR3 is CASSLGLAGEQYF. DNA of the CDR3: TGTGCCAGCAGTCTAGGACTAGCCGGCGAGCAGTACTTC.